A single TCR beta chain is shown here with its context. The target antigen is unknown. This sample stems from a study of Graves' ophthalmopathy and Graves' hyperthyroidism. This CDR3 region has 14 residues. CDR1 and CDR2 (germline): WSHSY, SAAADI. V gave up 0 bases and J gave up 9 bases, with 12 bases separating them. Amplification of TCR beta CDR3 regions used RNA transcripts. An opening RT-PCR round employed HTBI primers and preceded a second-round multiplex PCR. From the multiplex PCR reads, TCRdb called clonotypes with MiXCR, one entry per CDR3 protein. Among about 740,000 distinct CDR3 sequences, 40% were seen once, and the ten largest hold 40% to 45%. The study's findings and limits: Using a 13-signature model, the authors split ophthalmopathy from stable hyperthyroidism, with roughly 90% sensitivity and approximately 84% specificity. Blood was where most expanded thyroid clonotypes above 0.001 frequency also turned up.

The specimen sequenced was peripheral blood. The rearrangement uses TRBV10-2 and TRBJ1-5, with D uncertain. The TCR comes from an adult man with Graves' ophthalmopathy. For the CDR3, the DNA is TGCGCCAGCAGTGAGTCAGGGCACCTTGGGCCCCAGCATTTT. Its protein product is CASSESGHLGPQHF.